One sample yielded the 18 T cell receptor beta chains listed below, sequenced in a study of human T cells and chemical hapten exposure. TCRdb redid the calling of the RACE reads with MiXCR, one entry per CDR3 protein. The sample carries around 95,000 distinct CDR3 sequences, less than 14% recorded once. Time point: pre-sensitization, week 0. Treatment noted: therapeutic diphenylcyclopropenone sensitization with weekly scalp DPC. The source was whole blood, collected in connection with sensitization to the hapten diphenylcyclopropenone (DPC). These receptor sequences come from a woman aged 55-70 years with alopecia areata. Some clones in this sample may be carry-over from other donors' samples.

This clonotype was recorded many times. This chain joins TRBV20-1 and TRBJ1-2; no reliable D call. Trimming took off 3 bases at V and 2 bases at J, with 10 bases between the two ends. CDR1 and CDR2 from the germline V gene are DFQATT and SNEGSKA (reference sequence). The CDR3 runs to 13 residues. This CDR3 reads CSASRTLNYGYTF. CDR3 DNA sequence: TGCAGTGCTAGTAGGACCCTAAACTATGGCTACACCTTC.

This clonotype was seen at least ten times. This chain connects TRBV3-1 to TRBJ1-1; D is possibly TRBD1 (5 bases). CDR3 size: 13 residues. Trimming removed 0 bases from V and 10 bases from J, with 12 bases in between. In germline, CDR1 is LGHDT, CDR2 YNNKEL (reference sequence). This CDR3 reads CASSQDLGQAAFF. Here the CDR3 DNA reads TGTGCCAGCAGCCAAGATCTGGGGCAGGCAGCTTTCTTT.

The V and J genes are TRBV7-8 and TRBJ1-3; possibly TRBD1 for D (5 bases). With 5 bases removed from V and 0 bases from J, the gap between germline ends came to 14 bases. The length of the CDR3 is 16 residues. Germline CDR1 reads SGHVS; CDR2 reads FQNEAQ. The CDR3 DNA follows: TGTGCCAGCAGCAGCGAGGGACGGCTCTCTGGAAACACCATATATTTT. Protein product: CASSSEGRLSGNTIYF.

Ten or more counts support this clonotype. The rearrangement uses TRBV7-2 and TRBJ1-1; D unresolved. Trimming stripped 5 bases from V and 3 bases from J, with 4 bases between. The CDR3 length is 11 residues. Per germline, CDR1 SGHTA and CDR2 FQGNSA. CDR3 in DNA: TGTGCCAGCAGCGCCCACACTGAAGCTTTCTTT. This gives the protein CASSAHTEAFF.

In its sample, this clonotype was seen a few times. V and J are TRBV5-1 and TRBJ2-2; 15 nucleotides line up with TRBD2. CDR1 and CDR2 (germline): SGHRS, YFSETQ. After removal of 7 bases from V and 3 bases from J, the junction contained 10 bases not matched to a gene. CDR3 length: 18 residues. CDR3 amino acids: CASGLGLAGGRDTGELFF. CDR3 nucleotides: TGCGCCAGCGGCCTGGGACTAGCGGGGGGCCGAGACACCGGGGAGCTGTTTTTT.

This clonotype came up many times. V is TRBV20-1 and J is TRBJ1-1; D is unclear. The length of the CDR3 is 14 residues. Trimming left V 1 base short and J 6 bases short, with 15 bases between. Germline-derived CDR1 and CDR2 are DFQATT and SNEGSKA (reference sequence). The CDR3 is CSARAGDGFAEAFF. The CDR3 nucleotides are TGCAGTGCTAGAGCCGGAGATGGTTTTGCTGAAGCTTTCTTT.

A few counts support this clonotype. The chain combines TRBV29-1 with TRBJ1-4, with D hard to call. Per the germline V gene, CDR1 is SQVTM and CDR2 is ANQGSEA. This CDR3 region has 13 residues. Trimming shortened V by 5 bases and J by 6 bases, and 13 bases separated the two germline ends. CDR3 amino acids: CSVTGISDEKLFF. The CDR3 DNA reads as TGCAGCGTTACCGGGATTTCAGATGAAAAACTGTTTTTT.

This clonotype occurred a few times. The chain combines TRBV6-5 with TRBJ2-7, with a possible D match to TRBD1 (5 bases). The germline V and J ends were trimmed by 6 bases and 5 bases, with 14 bases remaining between them. The germline V gene has CDR1 MNHEY and CDR2 SVGAGI. CDR3 length: 13 residues. CDR3 nucleotides: TGTGCCAGCAGGTTCAGCAGGGTAAACGAGCAGTACTTC. Translating gives CASRFSRVNEQYF.

This chain links TRBV18 with TRBJ1-2; D is uncertain. V was cut by 2 bases and J by 4 bases, with 14 bases left in between. Looked up from germline, CDR1 is KGHSH and CDR2 is LQKENI. This CDR3 is built from 15 residues. CDR3 nucleotides: TGTGCCAGCTCACCAAGCGCGGGAGGTCCCTATGGCTACACCTTC. Translation: CASSPSAGGPYGYTF.

This chain joins TRBV4-1 and TRBJ2-7, with TRBD1 identical over 7 bases. The germline V gene has CDR1 MGHRA and CDR2 YSYEKL. The CDR3 contains 14 residues. The trim removed 0 bases at V and 5 bases at J, leaving 4 bases unmatched. The CDR3 reads CASSQEATGDEQYF. The CDR3 nucleotides are TGCGCCAGCAGCCAAGAGGCTACAGGGGACGAGCAGTACTTC.

The table lists this clonotype with many counts. This chain joins TRBV5-1 and TRBJ2-2; no definite D call. Trimming pared 6 bases from V and 6 bases from J, leaving 12 bases between. The CDR3 length is 13 residues. Germline CDR1 SGHRS, CDR2 YFSETQ. The CDR3 bases are TGCGCCAGCATGCGGTCAGGCCCCGGGGAGCTGTTTTTT. It yields the protein CASMRSGPGELFF.

In its sample, this clonotype was seen many times. The chain is built from TRBV11-2 and TRBJ2-7; D gene ambiguous. V was shortened by 5 bases and J by 5 bases, with 16 bases between the two germline ends. CDR1 SGHAT and CDR2 FQNNGV come from the germline V gene. The CDR3 covers 14 residues. In DNA form, the CDR3 reads TGTGCCAGCAGCCCCCGAGCGATTCTCAACGAGCAGTACTTC. Translation gives CASSPRAILNEQYF.

This clonotype has ten or more counts. The CDR3, as DNA: TGTGCCAGTAGGGCCAGATCCATCTCTGGGGCCAACGTCCTGACTTTC. Translated, it gives CASRARSISGANVLTF. The V and J genes are TRBV19 and TRBJ2-6; D remains unclear. The CDR3 spans 16 residues. Germline CDR1 and CDR2: LNHDA and SQIVND (reference sequence). Trimming stripped 6 bases from V and 0 bases from J, with 12 bases between.

This clonotype was detected a few times. V gene TRBV20-1 combines with J gene TRBJ1-4; a weak D match, TRBD1 (6 bases). The CDR3 length is 14 residues. Germline V gene sequence: CDR1 DFQATT, CDR2 SNEGSKA (reference sequence). Trimming pared 6 bases from V and 4 bases from J, leaving 15 bases between. CDR3 sequence (DNA): TGCAGTGCAAACAGGGAAAGTTATAATGAAAAACTGTTTTTT. It encodes CSANRESYNEKLFF.

This clonotype was seen only a few times. The gene calls are TRBV9 and TRBJ1-1; 7 nucleotides line up with TRBD1. Germline CDR1 is SGDLS and CDR2 is YYNGEE. V lost 3 bases to trimming and J lost 7 bases; unmatched junction nucleotides: 12. This CDR3 comprises 15 residues. The CDR3 bases are TGTGCCAGCAGCGCACCGACCGGGACAGTAGGTGAAGCTTTCTTT. Translated, it gives CASSAPTGTVGEAFF. Filled out from reference TRBV9 and TRBJ1-1, the complete variable domain reads DSGVTQTPKHLITATGQRVTLRCSPRSGDLSVYWYQQSLDQGLQFLIQYYNGEERAKGNILERFSAQQFPDLHSELNLSSLELGDSALYFCASSAPTGTVGEAFFGQGTRLTVV.

This clonotype was detected a few times. It may be a read error: a sequence one base away is much more abundant. This CDR3 reads CASSTRGGTADTQYF. The CDR3 DNA reads as TGTGCCAGCAGTACCCGCGGGGGGACGGCAGATACGCAGTATTTT. The chain links TRBV12-3 or TRBV12-4 to TRBJ2-3; 8 bases align to TRBD2. V lost 5 bases to trimming and J lost 4 bases; unmatched junction nucleotides: 8. The CDR3 runs to 15 residues.

The J gene is TRBJ2-1, the V gene TRBV4-1, with 10 positions matching TRBD1. The V gene end was trimmed by 0 bases and the J gene end by 8 bases; junction bases not matched to a gene: 7. The CDR3 extends over 16 amino acids. Germline CDR1 is MGHRA and CDR2 is YSYEKL. CDR3: CASSQDVTGGNDEQFF. DNA of the CDR3: TGCGCCAGCAGCCAAGATGTGACAGGGGGCAACGATGAGCAGTTCTTC.

This clonotype was seen more than once but under ten times. At one end, the junction sequence differs from germline, possibly due to a read error. This chain uses TRBV7-7 with TRBJ2-5; 7 bases align to TRBD1. The CDR3 is 13 amino acids. The V gene's germline CDR1 is SSHAT and CDR2 FNYEAQ (reference sequence). The CDR3 reads CASSPGTVETQYF. The CDR3 DNA sequence: TGTGCTAGCAGCCCCGGGACAGTAGAGACCCAGTACTTC.